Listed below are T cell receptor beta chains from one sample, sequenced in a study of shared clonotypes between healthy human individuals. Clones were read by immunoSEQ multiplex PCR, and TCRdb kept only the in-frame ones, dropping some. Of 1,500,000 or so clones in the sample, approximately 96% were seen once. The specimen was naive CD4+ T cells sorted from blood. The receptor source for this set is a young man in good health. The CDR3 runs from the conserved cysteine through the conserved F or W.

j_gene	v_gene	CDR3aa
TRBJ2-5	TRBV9	CASSERTGVGETQYF
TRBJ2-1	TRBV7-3	CASSLIGSEQFF
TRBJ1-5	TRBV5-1	CASGRDRVTNQPQHF
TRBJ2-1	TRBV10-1	CASSGSQFF
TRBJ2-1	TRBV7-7	CASSLGLAGEGEQFF
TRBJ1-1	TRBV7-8	CASRPRRGVNTEAFF
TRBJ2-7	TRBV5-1	CASSDSYEQYF
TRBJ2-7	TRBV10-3	CASRRGDEQYF
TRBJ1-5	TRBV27	CASSFDRISNQPQHF
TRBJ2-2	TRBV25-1	CASSEVKGGSNTGELFF
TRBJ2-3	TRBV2	CASRPGGPDTQYF
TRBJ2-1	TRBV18	CASSPSARHYNEQFF